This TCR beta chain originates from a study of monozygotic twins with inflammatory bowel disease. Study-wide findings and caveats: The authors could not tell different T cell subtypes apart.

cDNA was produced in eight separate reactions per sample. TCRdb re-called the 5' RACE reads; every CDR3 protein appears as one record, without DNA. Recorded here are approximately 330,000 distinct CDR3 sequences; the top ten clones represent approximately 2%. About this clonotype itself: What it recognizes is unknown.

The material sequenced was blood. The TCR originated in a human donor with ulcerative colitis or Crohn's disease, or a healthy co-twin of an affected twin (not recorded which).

The CDR3 reads CATSRERQASPLHF. The chain joins TRBV15 to TRBJ1-6; checking the TCRdb D call of TRBD1 is not possible without DNA. This CDR3 contains 14 residues. Germline V gene data show CDR1 as LNHNV and CDR2 as YYDKDF (reference sequence).